The 29 T cell receptor beta chains below all came from one sample that was sequenced in a study of technical replicates of blood from four donors. Generated by immunoSEQ multiplex PCR, the TCRdb table keeps only in-frame clones and is missing some. The table shows around 83,000 clones, with 85% to 95% occurring only once. Sequencing was carried out using T cells isolated from PBMCs. The receptors were sampled from a human donor in good health.

The genes are TRBV10-2 and TRBJ2-3; TRBD1 aligns across 9 bases. This CDR3 comprises 14 residues. CDR1 and CDR2 (germline): WSHSY, SAAADI. The J segment lost 4 bases and the V segment lost 6 bases, leaving 5 bases of the junction unmatched. In DNA form, the CDR3 reads TGCGCCAGCAGGGGGACAGGGACATCAGATACGCAGTATTTT. It yields the protein CASRGTGTSDTQYF.

V and J are TRBV6-5 and TRBJ2-1, with 12 bases that match TRBD1. CDR3 length equals 15 residues. J lost 6 bases, V lost 6 bases, and 6 bases had no gene match. Germline CDR1 reads MNHEY; CDR2 reads SVGAGI. In nucleotides, the CDR3 is TGTGCCAGCAGATTGGGACAGGGGGCAAGCAATGAGCAGTTCTTC. Encoded protein: CASRLGQGASNEQFF.

This chain connects TRBV19 to TRBJ2-1; 12 nucleotides align to TRBD2. After removal of 3 bases from V and 0 bases from J, the junction contained 6 bases not matched to a gene. This CDR3 region has 18 residues. Germline V gives CDR1 LNHDA, CDR2 SQIVND (reference sequence). Written as DNA, the CDR3 is TGTGCCAGTAGTATTTGGTCTAGCGGGAGGGGCTCCTACAATGAGCAGTTCTTC. Its protein product is CASSIWSSGRGSYNEQFF. Drawing the rest from reference TRBV19 and TRBJ2-1, the complete variable domain is DGGITQSPKYLFRKEGQNVTLSCEQNLNHDAMYWYRQDPGQGLRLIYYSQIVNDFQKGDIAEGYSVSREKKESFPLTVTSAQKNPTAFYLCASSIWSSGRGSYNEQFFGPGTRLTVL.

V usage is TRBV5-1 and J usage is TRBJ2-1, with 10 bases aligning to TRBD1. Germline V gene data show CDR1 as SGHRS and CDR2 as YFSETQ. There are 16 residues in the CDR3. With V trimmed by 4 bases and J by 3 bases, 7 bases remained unmatched. This CDR3 reads CASSITGTGDYNEQFF. The DNA for the CDR3 is TGCGCCAGCAGCATTACCGGGACAGGGGACTACAATGAGCAGTTCTTC.

The rearrangement links TRBV7-6 to TRBJ2-7; TRBD1 might be the D (6 bases). In germline, CDR1 is SGHVS, CDR2 FNYEAQ. Trimming took 4 bases from V and 0 from J, leaving 13 bases between them. The CDR3 sequence is 15 residues long. CDR3 region: CASSYSRGSSYEQYF. CDR3 coding DNA: TGTGCCAGCAGCTATTCCAGGGGAAGCTCCTACGAGCAGTACTTC. Full variable domain (missing parts from reference TRBV7-6 and TRBJ2-7): GAGVSQSPRYKVTKRGQDVALRCDPISGHVSLYWYRQALGQGPEFLTYFNYEAQQDKSGLPNDRFSAERPEGSISTLTIQRTEQRDSAMYRCASSYSRGSSYEQYFGPGTRLTVT.

V gene TRBV5-1 combines with J gene TRBJ1-2, with 9 bases fitting TRBD1. The CDR3 totals 12 residues. The germline V gene has CDR1 SGHRS and CDR2 YFSETQ. Trimming cost V 4 bases and J 11 bases; bases outside gene matches: 6. CDR3 DNA: TGCGCCAGCAGCCCGACAGGGGGAGAATACACCTTC. Translation gives CASSPTGGEYTF. Using reference TRBV5-1 and TRBJ1-2 for the parts outside the CDR3, the full variable domain is KAGVTQTPRYLIKTRGQQVTLSCSPISGHRSVSWYQQTPGQGLQFLFEYFSETQRNKGNFPGRFSGRQFSNSRSEMNVSTLELGDSALYLCASSPTGGEYTFGSGTRLTVV.

V gene TRBV27 combines with J gene TRBJ1-2; 9 positions agree with TRBD1. Germline CDR1 MNHEY, CDR2 SMNVEV (reference sequence). V lost 6 bases and J lost 3; bases outside the gene matches: 14. The CDR3 has 17 amino acids. The CDR3 loop reads CASSPHLGTGRHYGYTF. CDR3 DNA: TGTGCCAGCAGCCCGCACCTGGGGACAGGGAGGCACTATGGCTACACCTTC.

J is TRBJ2-1 and V is TRBV15, with D possibly TRBD2 on 6 matching bases. This CDR3 is 16 amino acids long. Germline CDR1 LNHNV, CDR2 YYDKDF (reference sequence). V gave up 0 bases and J gave up 9 bases, with 18 bases separating them. The CDR3 DNA follows: TGTGCCACCAGCAGAGAAGGGGACGGGAGAGTCGGTGAGCAGTTCTTC. It codes for CATSREGDGRVGEQFF.

The chain recombines TRBV7-9 with TRBJ2-3; D call uncertain. Germline V gene sequence: CDR1 SEHNR, CDR2 FQNEAQ (reference sequence). V was pared by 1 base and J by 5 bases, with 7 bases between. CDR3 length equals 13 residues. CDR3 sequence (DNA): TGTGCCAGCAGCTTAGGTGTCAGAGATACGCAGTATTTT. It encodes CASSLGVRDTQYF.

The J gene is TRBJ2-1, the V gene TRBV18; 9 bases match TRBD2. Germline V gives CDR1 KGHSH, CDR2 LQKENI. Trimming removed 3 bases from V and 4 bases from J; junction bases left unmatched: 7. This CDR3 comprises 16 residues. This chain's CDR3 is CASSPPGLAGYNEQFF. CDR3 sequence (DNA): TGTGCCAGCTCACCCCCAGGGCTAGCGGGGTACAATGAGCAGTTCTTC. The entire variable domain, with the rest obtained from reference TRBV18 and TRBJ2-1, is as follows: NAGVMQNPRHLVRRRGQEARLRCSPMKGHSHVYWYRQLPEEGLKFMVYLQKENIIDESGMPKERFSAEFPKEGPSILRIQQVVRGDSAAYFCASSPPGLAGYNEQFFGPGTRLTVL.

This clone was seen once. The gene calls are TRBV2 and TRBJ2-7; TRBD2 matches 12 bases. Germline V gives CDR1 SNHLY, CDR2 FYNNEI. V shed 4 bases, J shed 3 bases, and the junction held 4 bases outside the gene matches. The CDR3 has 15 residues. The CDR3 spells CASSASGLAGYEQYF. CDR3 sequence (DNA): TGTGCCAGCAGTGCCTCGGGACTAGCGGGCTACGAGCAGTACTTC. The full variable domain, its missing parts supplied by reference TRBV2 and TRBJ2-7, is EPEVTQTPSHQVTQMGQEVILRCVPISNHLYFYWYRQILGQKVEFLVSFYNNEISEKSEIFDDQFSVERPDGSNFTLKIRSTKLEDSAMYFCASSASGLAGYEQYFGPGTRLTVT.

The V call is TRBV25-1, the J call TRBJ1-1, with a tentative D call TRBD1 (6 bases). Germline V gene lookup returns CDR1 MGHDK and CDR2 SYGVNS. V was shortened by 1 base and J by 3 bases, with 9 bases between the two germline ends. This CDR3 is 14 amino acids long. CDR3 sequence (DNA): TGTGCCAGCAGTGAATTTTACAGGGACACTGAAGCTTTCTTT. It yields the protein CASSEFYRDTEAFF.

This rearrangement joins TRBV5-4 to TRBJ1-1, with 9 nucleotides matching TRBD1. CDR3 length equals 15 residues. V trimming: 2 bases; J trimming: 5 bases; junction bases outside the gene matches: 7. Germline CDR1 reads SGHNT; CDR2 reads YYREEE (reference sequence). The DNA of the CDR3 is TGTGCCAGCAGCTTCCCGGGACAGGGTGTGACTGAAGCTTTCTTT. This codes for CASSFPGQGVTEAFF.

The chain carries TRBV6-5 and TRBJ1-2, with D hard to call. Germline V gives CDR1 MNHEY, CDR2 SVGAGI. The CDR3 runs to 15 residues. V lost 8 bases, J lost 1 base, and 17 bases lay in between. The DNA of the CDR3 is TGTGCCAGCGCAGACCGGGGTGTGGGTAACTATGGCTACACCTTC. Its protein is CASADRGVGNYGYTF.

V is TRBV27 and J is TRBJ2-7; 11 nucleotides line up with TRBD1. J lost 0 bases, V lost 2 bases, and 0 bases had no gene match. This CDR3 is 15 amino acids long. From germline, CDR1 is MNHEY and CDR2 SMNVEV (reference sequence). The CDR3 loop reads CASSLGTGGSYEQYF. The CDR3 DNA reads as TGTGCCAGCAGTTTAGGGACAGGGGGCTCCTACGAGCAGTACTTC.

The chain has TRBV9 and TRBJ2-3; 7 bases agree with TRBD2. The CDR3 is made up of 16 amino acids. V was clipped by 1 base and J by 4 bases; unmatched bases: 9. CDR1 is SGDLS, CDR2 YYNGEE, per germline. CDR3 protein: CASSVSLADGADTQYF. The CDR3 bases are TGTGCCAGCAGCGTATCCCTAGCGGACGGCGCAGATACGCAGTATTTT.

V and J are TRBV27 and TRBJ2-7; 9 nucleotides align to TRBD1. Germline V gene lookup returns CDR1 MNHEY and CDR2 SMNVEV (reference sequence). After removal of 2 bases from V and 3 bases from J, the junction contained 5 bases not matched to a gene. The CDR3 contains 15 residues. CDR3 coding DNA: TGTGCCAGCAGTTTAGGGGGACAGGGAAACTACGAGCAGTACTTC. The encoded protein is CASSLGGQGNYEQYF.

The J gene is TRBJ2-1, the V gene TRBV19; TRBD1 matches at 9 bases. V lost 7 bases and J lost 7; bases outside the gene matches: 14. Germline V gives CDR1 LNHDA, CDR2 SQIVND (reference sequence). The CDR3 is 16 amino acids. Written as DNA, the CDR3 is TGTGCCAGTACCCCAGGGGGGACAGGGAGGTTTAATGAGCAGTTCTTC. Protein product: CASTPGGTGRFNEQFF.

The V and J genes are TRBV25-1 and TRBJ1-2; TRBD1 aligns across 12 bases. This CDR3 is 15 amino acids long. J lost 8 bases, V lost 5 bases, and 9 bases had no gene match. The germline CDR1 and CDR2 sequences are MGHDK and SYGVNS. For the CDR3, the DNA is TGTGCCAGCAGTTCGGTGGGACAGGGGGCGTCGGGCTACACCTTC. Protein product: CASSSVGQGASGYTF.

J is TRBJ2-3 and V is TRBV10-1, with TRBD2 identical over 11 bases. CDR3 length: 17 amino acids. V lost 3 bases to trimming and J lost 6 bases; unmatched junction nucleotides: 11. CDR1 WNHNN and CDR2 SYGVQD come from the germline V gene (reference sequence). Written as DNA, the CDR3 is TGCGCCAGCAGTGATGATCGGTCGACTAGCGGGATGGATACGCAGTATTTT. This sequence encodes CASSDDRSTSGMDTQYF.

This chain uses TRBV7-3 with TRBJ2-3, with 10 bases fitting TRBD2. The CDR3 is made up of 17 amino acids. V was pared by 2 bases and J by 5 bases, with 10 bases of the junction left unmatched. The germline V gene has CDR1 SGHTA and CDR2 FQGTGA. The chain's CDR3 is CASSLWVAGGLGDTQYF. The CDR3 DNA follows: TGTGCCAGCAGCTTATGGGTAGCGGGGGGCCTAGGAGATACGCAGTATTTT.

The V call is TRBV6-1, the J call TRBJ2-7, with a tentative D call TRBD1 (6 bases). V dropped 10 bases and J dropped 3 bases, with 16 bases sitting between them. In germline, CDR1 is MNHNS, CDR2 SASEGT. The CDR3 covers 13 residues. The CDR3 nucleotides read TGTGCCACCCCCCCGGGACATAACTACGAGCAGTACTTC. Translation gives CATPPGHNYEQYF.

The table lists this clone with a few counts. This sequence joins TRBV4-1 and TRBJ2-2, with TRBD2 matching over 12 bases. CDR1 MGHRA and CDR2 YSYEKL come from the germline V gene. Trimming at V came to 4 bases and at J to 4 bases, leaving 10 bases not matched to a gene. This CDR3 region has 18 residues. The DNA of the CDR3 is TGCGCCAGCAGCCGCAAAACGACTAGCGGGAGAAGCACCGGGGAGCTGTTTTTT. It translates to CASSRKTTSGRSTGELFF.

This clone has a single count. The genes are TRBV5-1 and TRBJ1-1; D is ambiguous. Germline V gene data show CDR1 as SGHRS and CDR2 as YFSETQ. The germline V and J ends were trimmed by 0 bases and 5 bases, with 11 bases remaining between them. This CDR3 region has 14 residues. The CDR3 loop reads CASSLVSFGTEAFF. CDR3 sequence (DNA): TGCGCCAGCAGCTTGGTTAGCTTCGGGACTGAAGCTTTCTTT.

As DNA, the CDR3 is TGTGCCAGCTCACCAAAACATGGAAACACCATATATTTT. This translates into CASSPKHGNTIYF. The rearrangement links TRBV18 to TRBJ1-3; D ambiguous. Trimming pared 2 bases from V and 3 bases from J, leaving 5 bases between. The CDR3 runs 13 residues. Germline lookup yields CDR1 KGHSH and CDR2 LQKENI.

The rearrangement uses TRBV18 and TRBJ2-1, with TRBD2 matching 10 bases. Trimming at V came to 3 bases and at J to 8 bases, leaving 16 bases not matched to a gene. The germline CDR1 and CDR2 sequences are KGHSH and LQKENI. There are 18 residues in the CDR3. In DNA, the CDR3 is TGTGCCAGCTCACCTAGGGCGCTAGCGGGAGTTAACAGAGATGAGCAGTTCTTC. Translated: CASSPRALAGVNRDEQFF.

This clone has a single count. The chain carries TRBV7-3 and TRBJ2-3, with TRBD2 matching over 11 bases. This CDR3 comprises 16 residues. The junction had 7 bases not matched to a gene; V was cut back by 6 bases and J by 2 bases. CDR1 and CDR2 from the germline V gene are SGHTA and FQGTGA. The CDR3 DNA follows: TGTGCCAGCAGTTTAGCGGGGGGGGCTAACACAGATACGCAGTATTTT. It yields the protein CASSLAGGANTDTQYF.

The V and J genes are TRBV5-1 and TRBJ1-6; 7 bases are shared with TRBD1. Trimming took 0 bases from V and 2 from J; bases not matched to a gene: 2. The CDR3 runs 16 residues. CDR1 SGHRS and CDR2 YFSETQ come from the germline V gene. The CDR3 loop reads CASSLVGQAYNSPLHF. As DNA, the CDR3 is TGCGCCAGCAGCTTGGTCGGACAGGCCTATAATTCACCCCTCCACTTT.

The V and J genes are TRBV7-2 and TRBJ2-2, with a tentative D call TRBD1 (6 bases). Trimming took off 5 bases at V and 11 bases at J, with 18 bases between the two ends. This CDR3 is built from 14 residues. The germline CDR1 and CDR2 sequences are SGHTA and FQGNSA. CDR3 nucleotides: TGTGCCAGCAGCCCAAGACAGGCCGTGGTAGAGCTGTTTTTT. Its translation is CASSPRQAVVELFF. Full variable domain (missing parts from reference TRBV7-2 and TRBJ2-2): GAGVSQSPSNKVTEKGKDVELRCDPISGHTALYWYRQSLGQGLEFLIYFQGNSAPDKSGLPSDRFSAERTGGSVSTLTIQRTQQEDSAVYLCASSPRQAVVELFFGEGSRLTVL.